The present entry profiles one T cell receptor (beta chain) with its context. The sample is drawn from a study of T cells in Graves' hyperthyroidism and ophthalmopathy. This CDR3 region has 14 residues. J gave up 4 bases and V 4 bases, and 5 bases lay outside the gene matches. Germline V gene sequence: CDR1 MNHNS, CDR2 SASEGT. What was amplified from RNA transcripts were TCR beta CDR3 regions. When the TCR CDR3 underwent first-round RT-PCR, the HTBI primer set was used. TCRdb ran MiXCR on the multiplex PCR reads and lists one entry per CDR3 protein. The table lists approximately 320,000 distinct CDR3 sequences, 15% to 20% of them singletons, with approximately 33% in the top ten. Over 18 months, lack of ophthalmopathy progression marked Graves' hyperthyroidism as stable. Orbital computed tomography and thyroid ultrasound, together with serum TRAb and thyroxine and clinical symptoms, were used for diagnoses.

V and J are TRBV6-1 and TRBJ2-7; 9 nucleotides line up with TRBD1. Sequencing used blood. This TCR was recovered from a young man with Graves' hyperthyroidism. CDR3 protein: CASSAAGTGYEQYF. CDR3 DNA sequence: TGTGCCAGCAGTGCGGCCGGGACAGGGTACGAGCAGTACTTC.